Listed here are 30 T cell receptor beta chains from one sample, sequenced in a study of blood T cell repertoires in COVID-19. Sequencing used immunoSEQ multiplex PCR; TCRdb keeps in-frame clones, though not all of them. The table lists hundreds of thousands of clones, more than 85% of them singletons, with around 0.7% in the top ten. Sequenced input: peripheral blood. These receptor sequences come from a man in his forties with acute or convalescent COVID-19.

V and J are TRBV7-2 and TRBJ2-6; 9 bases are shared with TRBD1. Germline CDR1 and CDR2: SGHTA and FQGNSA. The CDR3 contains 17 residues. V was clipped by 5 bases and J by 1 base; unmatched bases: 6. The CDR3 sequence is CASSPGQGRSGANVLTF. CDR3 in DNA: TGTGCCAGCAGCCCGGGACAGGGAAGATCTGGGGCCAACGTCCTGACTTTC. Full variable domain (outside the CDR3, taken from reference TRBV7-2 and TRBJ2-6): GAGVSQSPSNKVTEKGKDVELRCDPISGHTALYWYRQSLGQGLEFLIYFQGNSAPDKSGLPSDRFSAERTGGSVSTLTIQRTQQEDSAVYLCASSPGQGRSGANVLTFGAGSRLTVL.

The chain couples TRBV7-8 to TRBJ1-6, with D possibly TRBD1 on 6 matching bases. The V gene's germline CDR1 is SGHVS and CDR2 FQNEAQ. CDR3 length equals 16 residues. Trimming pared 0 bases from V and 6 bases from J, leaving 12 bases between. This chain's CDR3 is CASSLAVGQINSPLHF. The CDR3 DNA follows: TGTGCCAGCAGCTTAGCGGTTGGACAGATTAATTCACCCCTCCACTTT. The complete variable domain, with remaining parts taken from reference TRBV7-8 and TRBJ1-6, reads GAGVSQSPRYKVAKRGQDVALRCDPISGHVSLFWYQQALGQGPEFLTYFQNEAQLDKSGLPSDRFFAERPEGSVSTLKIQRTQQEDSAVYLCASSLAVGQINSPLHFGNGTRLTVT.

The genes are TRBV2 and TRBJ1-2; no firm D call. Germline V CDR1 and CDR2: SNHLY, FYNNEI. V was trimmed by 6 bases and J by 0 bases, leaving 8 bases between them. The CDR3 runs 13 residues. This CDR3 is CASRAQANYGYTF. As DNA, the CDR3 is TGTGCCAGCAGGGCCCAAGCTAACTATGGCTACACCTTC.

About this clone itself: The sample has other DNA sequences that encode this CDR3 too. The rearrangement uses TRBV5-1 and TRBJ2-7; 7 positions agree with TRBD1. CDR1 SGHRS and CDR2 YFSETQ come from the germline V gene. CDR3 size: 14 residues. After removal of 2 bases from V and 4 bases from J, the junction contained 6 bases not matched to a gene. The DNA of the CDR3 is TGCGCCAGCAGCTTACGTGGGACAGATTACGAGCAGTACTTC. Encoded protein: CASSLRGTDYEQYF. The entire variable domain, with the rest obtained from reference TRBV5-1 and TRBJ2-7, is as follows: KAGVTQTPRYLIKTRGQQVTLSCSPISGHRSVSWYQQTPGQGLQFLFEYFSETQRNKGNFPGRFSGRQFSNSRSEMNVSTLELGDSALYLCASSLRGTDYEQYFGPGTRLTVT.

V is TRBV28 and J is TRBJ1-5, with no clear D. The V end lost 4 bases, the J end lost 3 bases, and 19 bases lay between the germline ends. Looked up from germline, CDR1 is MDHEN and CDR2 is SYDVKM. This CDR3 contains 17 residues. CDR3 sequence: CASSYPSVRLTNQPQHF. Written as DNA, the CDR3 is TGTGCCAGCAGTTACCCCTCGGTAAGACTGACCAATCAGCCCCAGCATTTT.

The chain recombines TRBV5-6 with TRBJ1-3, with TRBD1 identical over 7 bases. Germline trimming cut 5 bases from V and 4 bases from J; bases unmatched to any gene: 3. Germline CDR1 reads SGHDT; CDR2 reads YYEEEE. This CDR3 is 13 amino acids long. CDR3 region: CASRRTGGNTIYF. DNA of the CDR3: TGTGCCAGCAGAAGGACAGGAGGAAACACCATATATTTT.

The V call is TRBV2, the J call TRBJ2-2; D not resolved. Germline loops: CDR1 SNHLY, CDR2 FYNNEI. The CDR3 has 17 residues. The V and J ends lost 5 bases and 2 bases respectively, with 18 bases between them. The CDR3 protein is CASSSSIAVLNTGELFF. CDR3 coding DNA: TGTGCCAGCAGTTCCTCCATCGCGGTGCTCAACACCGGGGAGCTGTTTTTT. Based on the CDR3 plus reference TRBV2 and TRBJ2-2, the full variable domain is EPEVTQTPSHQVTQMGQEVILRCVPISNHLYFYWYRQILGQKVEFLVSFYNNEISEKSEIFDDQFSVERPDGSNFTLKIRSTKLEDSAMYFCASSSSIAVLNTGELFFGEGSRLTVL.

The gene calls are TRBV4-1 and TRBJ2-2; D is unresolved. Germline lookup yields CDR1 MGHRA and CDR2 YSYEKL. V lost 4 bases to trimming and J lost 3 bases, with 12 bases between them. The CDR3 has 15 residues. The CDR3 region has the DNA TGCGCCAGCAGCCCCCGGCAGGCTGACACCGGGGAGCTGTTTTTT. Its protein is CASSPRQADTGELFF.

This chain joins TRBV30 and TRBJ1-1; D is unclear. V lost 1 base to trimming and J lost 0 bases, with 9 bases between them. Per the germline V gene, CDR1 is GTSNPN and CDR2 is SVGIG (reference sequence). The length of the CDR3 is 14 residues. The CDR3 DNA is TGTGCCTGGAGTGCAAACAGATTGAACACTGAAGCTTTCTTT. This encodes CAWSANRLNTEAFF. Combining the CDR3 with reference TRBV30 and TRBJ1-1 gives the whole variable domain SQTIHQWPATLVQPVGSPLSLECTVEGTSNPNLYWYRQAAGRGLQLLFYSVGIGQISSEVPQNLSASRPQDRQFILSSKKLLLSDSGFYLCAWSANRLNTEAFFGQGTRLTVV.

The sample holds a few counts of this clone. The V and J genes are TRBV5-1 and TRBJ1-1, with D perhaps matching TRBD1 (6 bases). CDR3 length: 13 residues. V dropped 4 bases and J dropped 7 bases, with 14 bases sitting between them. CDR1 SGHRS and CDR2 YFSETQ come from the germline V gene. DNA of the CDR3: TGCGCCAGCAGCGTACAGGGTCAAGGTGAAGCTTTCTTT. It codes for CASSVQGQGEAFF.

The chain recombines TRBV9 with TRBJ2-1, with D tentatively TRBD2 (5 bases). The CDR3 covers 17 residues. V was shortened by 4 bases and J by 0 bases, with 17 bases between the two germline ends. Germline V gives CDR1 SGDLS, CDR2 YYNGEE. This CDR3 is CASSSRGMRSSYNEQFF. CDR3 bases: TGTGCCAGCAGCTCCAGAGGGATGCGGAGCTCCTACAATGAGCAGTTCTTC.

This clone was found a few times. The chain employs TRBV27 and TRBJ2-2; 9 bases are shared with TRBD2. CDR1 MNHEY and CDR2 SMNVEV come from the germline V gene (reference sequence). CDR3 length equals 16 residues. J lost 11 bases, V lost 5 bases, and 15 bases had no gene match. The CDR3 spells CASSPSPIAGVGELFF. The CDR3 DNA follows: TGTGCCAGCAGTCCCTCCCCGATAGCGGGGGTTGGAGAGCTGTTTTTT.

The chain combines TRBV19 with TRBJ1-5; D possibly corresponds to TRBD1 (6 bases). CDR3 length: 14 amino acids. Per the germline V gene, CDR1 is LNHDA and CDR2 is SQIVND (reference sequence). V gave up 5 bases and J gave up 1 base, with 9 bases separating them. CDR3 coding DNA: TGTGCCAGTAGTGTTACAGGGAGCAATCAGCCCCAGCATTTT. This translates into CASSVTGSNQPQHF.

The chain employs TRBV2 and TRBJ2-2; D is ambiguous. Trimming left V 10 bases short and J 6 bases short, with 12 bases between. Germline V gives CDR1 SNHLY, CDR2 FYNNEI. This CDR3 comprises 12 residues. The CDR3 sequence: CATSNRAGELFF. The CDR3 coding sequence is TGTGCCACCTCAAACAGAGCCGGGGAGCTGTTTTTT.

The chain joins TRBV28 to TRBJ1-2; weak D call: TRBD1 (5 bases). CDR3 length: 14 amino acids. Between the trimmed V and J ends, which lost 5 bases and 4 bases, there was a span of 14 bases. Germline CDR1 is MDHEN and CDR2 is SYDVKM. In nucleotides, the CDR3 is TGTGCCAGCAGTATCAGGGTATCTCCCTATGGCTACACCTTC. It specifies CASSIRVSPYGYTF.

The chain employs TRBV4-1 and TRBJ1-2; TRBD1 agrees at 8 bases. V trimming: 2 bases; J trimming: 1 base; junction bases outside the gene matches: 9. From germline, CDR1 is MGHRA and CDR2 YSYEKL. The CDR3 length is 17 residues. CDR3 residues: CASSQTPTGANNYGYTF. CDR3 sequence (DNA): TGCGCCAGCAGCCAAACGCCGACAGGGGCCAATAACTATGGCTACACCTTC.

The J gene is TRBJ2-5, the V gene TRBV7-6; the D is unclear. Trimming cost V 1 base and J 2 bases, with 11 bases left between them. Germline V gene sequence: CDR1 SGHVS, CDR2 FNYEAQ. The CDR3 spans 15 residues. CDR3 sequence reads: CASSLDGGDQETQYF. Here the CDR3 DNA reads TGTGCCAGCAGCTTAGATGGCGGTGATCAAGAGACCCAGTACTTC.

This sequence joins TRBV30 and TRBJ2-7; 8 bases fit TRBD1. The CDR3 consists of 13 residues. The V segment lost 2 bases and the J segment 4 bases; nucleotides outside the gene matches: 4. Germline-derived CDR1 and CDR2 are GTSNPN and SVGIG (reference sequence). The CDR3 coding sequence is TGTGCCTGGAGTACTCAGGGGGCTTACGAGCAGTACTTC. This codes for CAWSTQGAYEQYF.

This chain uses TRBV6-2 or TRBV6-3 with TRBJ2-7, with D possibly being TRBD2 (7 bases). Germline V gene data show CDR1 as MNHEY and CDR2 as SVGEGT. The CDR3 totals 16 residues. The V gene lost 2 bases and the J gene lost 0 bases, with 14 bases spanning the gap. The CDR3, as DNA: TGTGCCAGCAGTTACGGGGGGGCAACGACCTCCTACGAGCAGTACTTC. Translated, it gives CASSYGGATTSYEQYF.

The gene calls are TRBV2 and TRBJ1-1, with 9 bases identical to TRBD1. The junction had 6 bases not matched to a gene; V was cut back by 6 bases and J by 4 bases. There are 14 residues in the CDR3. Germline V gives CDR1 SNHLY, CDR2 FYNNEI. The CDR3 loop is CASSLQGAGTEAFF. The CDR3, as DNA: TGTGCCAGCAGCCTACAGGGGGCGGGCACTGAAGCTTTCTTT.

This chain connects TRBV7-7 to TRBJ1-4; the match to TRBD1 covers 7 bases. This CDR3 spans 15 amino acids. Looked up from germline, CDR1 is SSHAT and CDR2 is FNYEAQ (reference sequence). Trimming cost V 5 bases and J 11 bases; bases outside gene matches: 14. CDR3 DNA sequence: TGTGCCAGCAGCCCTGACTCCGGGACAGATCGGAAACTGTTTTTT. Translation gives CASSPDSGTDRKLFF.

The V and J genes are TRBV29-1 and TRBJ2-5; D gene ambiguous. V lost 2 bases to trimming and J lost 2 bases, with 9 bases between them. CDR3 length equals 13 residues. CDR1 and CDR2 from the germline V gene are SQVTM and ANQGSEA. CDR3 DNA: TGCAGCGTTGAATTTCCGGTTCAAGAGACCCAGTACTTC. Protein product: CSVEFPVQETQYF. The variable domain in full, with the rest retrieved from reference TRBV29-1 and TRBJ2-5, is SAVISQKPSRDICQRGTSLTIQCQVDSQVTMMFWYRQQPGQSLTLIATANQGSEATYESGFVIDKFPISRPNLTFSTLTVSNMSPEDSSIYLCSVEFPVQETQYFGPGTRLLVL.

The chain recombines TRBV18 with TRBJ1-1, with D maybe TRBD1 (5 bases). The germline V and J ends were trimmed by 2 bases and 0 bases, with 7 bases remaining between them. Germline values: CDR1 KGHSH, CDR2 LQKENI. CDR3 length equals 14 residues. The DNA for the CDR3 is TGTGCCAGCTCACCAAGGGGCCTGAACACTGAAGCTTTCTTT. This translates into CASSPRGLNTEAFF.

The chain joins TRBV10-3 to TRBJ1-1; a possible D gene is TRBD1 (5 bases). Germline assignment: CDR1 ENHRY and CDR2 SYGVKD. The CDR3 covers 14 residues. Trimming removed 9 bases at V and 5 bases at J, with 19 bases between. This CDR3 reads CAMGKGQGGTEAFF. In nucleotides, the CDR3 is TGTGCCATGGGCAAAGGGCAGGGAGGAACTGAAGCTTTCTTT.

This clone was detected a few times. J is TRBJ2-2 and V is TRBV7-3; 14 nucleotides agree with TRBD2. The CDR3 consists of 19 residues. J gave up 4 bases and V 5 bases, and 12 bases lay outside the gene matches. Per the germline V gene, CDR1 is SGHTA and CDR2 is FQGTGA. The CDR3 DNA reads TGTGCCAGCAGCCCACTGACTAGCGGGAGGGCCGGTGGCACCGGGGAGCTGTTTTTT. It codes for CASSPLTSGRAGGTGELFF.

The rearrangement uses TRBV18 and TRBJ2-7, with 10 bases lining up with TRBD2. The CDR3 spans 15 residues. Trimming cost V 6 bases and J 1 base; bases outside gene matches: 6. The germline V gene has CDR1 KGHSH and CDR2 LQKENI. CDR3 residues: CASSASGSRSYEQYF. The CDR3 nucleotides are TGTGCCAGCTCCGCTAGCGGGAGTCGATCCTACGAGCAGTACTTC.

This rearrangement joins TRBV19 to TRBJ1-3; D gene ambiguous. Germline V gene lookup returns CDR1 LNHDA and CDR2 SQIVND (reference sequence). V lost 3 bases, J lost 7 bases, and 10 bases lay in between. The CDR3 length is 13 residues. CDR3 sequence (DNA): TGTGCCAGTAGTATGGGTTCGGGGAACACCATATATTTT. Encoded protein: CASSMGSGNTIYF.

This clone was counted only a few times. The chain has TRBV28 and TRBJ1-6; 12 bases line up with TRBD1. CDR3 length equals 18 residues. V was pared by 2 bases and J by 10 bases, with 12 bases of the junction left unmatched. Germline V lookup: CDR1 MDHEN, CDR2 SYDVKM. The CDR3 protein is CASSLRGQGAIYGSPLHF. The CDR3, as DNA: TGTGCCAGCAGTTTACGGGGACAGGGGGCGATTTATGGGTCACCCCTCCACTTT.

The table lists this clone with a count of one. The gene calls are TRBV4-1 and TRBJ2-7; 7 bases are a match to TRBD1. Trimming cost V 3 bases and J 0 bases; bases outside gene matches: 5. The germline V gene encodes CDR1 MGHRA and CDR2 YSYEKL. The CDR3 runs 15 residues. The DNA of the CDR3 is TGCGCCAGCAGCCAGGGGGACAGACCCTCCTACGAGCAGTACTTC. Translated: CASSQGDRPSYEQYF.

This clone was counted a few times. The rearrangement links TRBV6-4 to TRBJ1-6; 9 bases match TRBD1. V trimming: 9 bases; J trimming: 7 bases; junction bases outside the gene matches: 13. CDR3 length: 16 amino acids. Germline V gene data show CDR1 as MRHNA and CDR2 as SNTAGT. The CDR3 DNA is TGTGCCAGGATCGAACAGGGGGCGCATTGGAATTCACCCCTCCACTTT. Translation: CARIEQGAHWNSPLHF.